These 2 T cell receptor beta chains came from one sample sequenced in a study of CD8 T cells in ankylosing spondylitis. TCRdb called the 5' RACE reads again in MiXCR, with one record for every CDR3 protein. Of about 170,000 distinct CDR3 sequences detected, around 16% appear once; the ten largest clones hold about 8%. Material: blood, either unsorted or a sorted T cell fraction (not recorded which). The receptors were sampled from a male donor with ankylosing spondylitis or in good health (not recorded which).

Ten or more counts support this clonotype. The rearrangement links TRBV10-3 to TRBJ1-2; a weak D match, TRBD1 (6 bases). CDR3 length: 12 residues. Per germline, CDR1 ENHRY and CDR2 SYGVKD. V was cut by 11 bases and J by 6 bases, with 16 bases left in between. CDR3 in amino acids: CAAQQGSNGYTF. CDR3 DNA sequence: TGTGCCGCACAACAGGGATCTAATGGCTACACCTTC.

This clonotype was seen ten or more times. The V gene is TRBV14, the J gene TRBJ1-2, with D perhaps matching TRBD1 (6 bases). V lost 0 bases and J 4 bases, leaving 12 bases between the germline ends. CDR3 size: 15 residues. Germline V gives CDR1 SGHDN, CDR2 FVKESK. Here the CDR3 reads CASSQDPTGFYGYTF. The CDR3 nucleotides read TGTGCCAGCAGCCAAGACCCGACAGGTTTCTATGGCTACACCTTC. The full variable domain, rest sourced from reference TRBV14 and TRBJ1-2, is EAGVTQFPSHSVIEKGQTVTLRCDPISGHDNLYWYRRVMGKEIKFLLHFVKESKQDESGMPNNRFLAERTGGTYSTLKVQPAELEDSGVYFCASSQDPTGFYGYTFGSGTRLTVV.